One sample yielded the 2 T cell receptor beta chains listed below, sequenced in a study of lymphopenia after photon versus proton radiotherapy. Clones were read by immunoSEQ multiplex PCR, and TCRdb kept only the in-frame ones, dropping some. Among about 160,000 clones listed, approximately 90% were seen once. The sample consisted of peripheral blood, taken from a patient treated with photon-based radiotherapy. These receptors all come from a man aged 50 to 60 with gastric cancer.

V and J are TRBV6-5 and TRBJ2-7, with 7 bases identical to TRBD1. V lost 6 bases, J lost 3 bases, and 5 bases stayed unmatched. The CDR3 has 13 amino acids. In germline, CDR1 is MNHEY, CDR2 SVGAGI. In DNA form, the CDR3 reads TGTGCCAGCAGATCGACAGGGCTCTACGAGCAGTACTTC. Amino acid sequence: CASRSTGLYEQYF.

This rearrangement joins TRBV6-5 to TRBJ1-4; 8 nucleotides line up with TRBD1. The CDR3 extends over 14 amino acids. Per germline, CDR1 MNHEY and CDR2 SVGAGI. With V trimmed by 6 bases and J by 7 bases, 7 bases remained unmatched. The CDR3 DNA sequence: TGTGCCAGCAGGGGCAGGGGGCAATCTGAAAAACTGTTTTTT. It yields the protein CASRGRGQSEKLFF.